The rows below give T cell receptor beta chains drawn from one sample of a study of cytomegalovirus exposure and HLA in healthy donors. The method was immunoSEQ multiplex PCR; TCRdb's version includes in-frame clones alone and lacks a portion of them. The repertoire has 150,000 to 200,000 clones, around four fifths of them found once; the top ten carry around 2.4%. Sequences were obtained from PBMCs. These receptors were taken from a man in his thirties or forties in good health and CMV-seropositive. Each CDR3 is given with its conserved first and last residue. D genes are given only for firm matches. Size values are once, few and many counts, or a class for expanded clones, and some rows have none.

clone_size j_call d_call v_call cdr3_length cdr3_nt cdr3_aa
many TRBJ2-3 NA TRBV5-1 13 TGCGCCAGCAGCTTCCCAGGCGACGATACGCAGTATTTT CASSFPGDDTQYF
once TRBJ2-3 TRBD1 TRBV5-4 15 TGTGCCAGCAGCTTGGCCCAGGGGGCGCAAAATACGCAGTATTTT CASSLAQGAQNTQYF
NA TRBJ2-7 TRBD2 TRBV7-9 18 TGTGCCAGCAGCTTATCGGGCCCTTCAGGGAGGGGATCCTACGAGCAGTACTTC CASSLSGPSGRGSYEQYF
NA TRBJ2-5 TRBD2 TRBV6-6 15 TGTGCCAGCAGTCCAAGCGGGGGGCATCAAGAGACCCAGTACTTC CASSPSGGHQETQYF
NA TRBJ2-5 NA TRBV7-9 15 TGTGCCAGCAGCTTAGCGTACGGGGAACGGGAGACCCAGTACTTC CASSLAYGERETQYF
once TRBJ2-2 TRBD1 TRBV2 15 TGTGCCAGCAGGACCGGGACAGGGTACACCGGGGAGCTGTTTTTT CASRTGTGYTGELFF
NA TRBJ1-4 TRBD1 TRBV9 15 TGTGCCAGCAGCTCTGCCGGGACAGGGTATGAAAAACTGTTTTTT CASSSAGTGYEKLFF
NA TRBJ1-2 NA TRBV7-9 13 TGTGCCAGCAGCTCCGCAGATTCTTATGGCTACACCTTC CASSSADSYGYTF
NA TRBJ1-2 TRBD1 TRBV10-3 15 TGTGCCATTAGACTCCGGGAACAGGGGGCTTATGGCTACACCTTC CAIRLREQGAYGYTF
NA TRBJ2-3 NA TRBV11-2 17 TGTGCCAGCAGCTTAAGGGACATCCTACTTGGCACAGATACGCAGTATTTT CASSLRDILLGTDTQYF
NA TRBJ2-5 NA TRBV7-9 14 TGTGCCAGCAGCTCGGGACTCCGTCCGGAGACCCAGTACTTC CASSSGLRPETQYF
few TRBJ2-3 NA TRBV29-1 14 TGCAGCGTTGAAGGAGGGGGGGCCGGAAATACGCAGTATTTT CSVEGGGAGNTQYF
NA TRBJ2-7 TRBD2 TRBV4-1 16 TGCGCCAGCAGCCATTCTAGCGGGGGGAGCTCCTACGAGCAGTACTTC CASSHSSGGSSYEQYF
NA TRBJ2-2 NA TRBV19 11 TGTGCCACTTCGAACACCGGGGAGCTGTTTTTT CATSNTGELFF
NA TRBJ2-4 TRBD2 TRBV5-1 17 TGCGCCAGCAGCTTGGAGGGTAGGCGACTAGCGGGAAACATTCAGTACTTC CASSLEGRRLAGNIQYF
NA TRBJ1-5 NA TRBV29-1 12 TGCAGCGCTTCTACAGGATATCAGCCCCAGCATTTT CSASTGYQPQHF
NA TRBJ2-5 TRBD2 TRBV7-2 15 TGTGCCAGCAGCTTAGTCGGGAGGGTGGGAGAGACCCAGTACTTC CASSLVGRVGETQYF
NA TRBJ2-5 TRBD2 TRBV2 18 TGTGCCAGCAGTGAGTGGGCTAGCGGGGTAGGGAACCAAGAGACCCAGTACTTC CASSEWASGVGNQETQYF
NA TRBJ1-6 NA TRBV19 16 TGTGCCACCCGTCTGGGGCAGGGTTACTATAATTCACCCCTCCACTTT CATRLGQGYYNSPLHF
NA TRBJ1-5 NA TRBV6-6 14 TGTGCCAGCAGTTACTCCCGGGGAAATCAGCCCCAGCATTTT CASSYSRGNQPQHF
NA TRBJ1-2 NA TRBV6-6 15 TGTGCCAGCACCCCGGGGGGAGCCTCTAACTATGGCTACACCTTC CASTPGGASNYGYTF
NA TRBJ1-1 NA TRBV21-1 14 TGTGCCAGCAGCAGCAGGCCTTTTAGCACTGAAGCTTTCTTT CASSSRPFSTEAFF
NA TRBJ1-4 NA TRBV5-6 13 TGTGCCAGCCGCCCGGGGGGATCTGAAAAACTGTTTTTT CASRPGGSEKLFF
once TRBJ1-2 TRBD1 TRBV27 14 TGTGCCAGCAGTTTCACAGGGGGCAACTATGGCTACACCTTC CASSFTGGNYGYTF